The clone carrying this T cell receptor (beta chain) appeared a few times. Its antigen remains unknown. The CDR3 runs to 14 residues. Germline values: CDR1 DFQATT, CDR2 SNEGSKA (reference sequence). Trimming at V came to 5 bases and at J to 7 bases, leaving 11 bases not matched to a gene. With molecular barcodes, quantitative 5'-RACE was used to make the TCR beta libraries. MiXCR, run by TCRdb on the 5' RACE reads, gives a single entry per CDR3 protein. The table has 700,000 to 1,000,000 distinct CDR3 sequences, 10% to 15% seen once. The sample is drawn from a study of CD8 T cells in ankylosing spondylitis. Points from the study as a whole: Within peripheral blood, clones linked to disease were CD8+ and relatively rare. In synovial fluid and blood from reactive arthritis, some motif variants were previously reported. The study looked at matched synovial fluid samples from ankylosing spondylitis patients. Disease-linked clones were reported to be significantly enriched there. Seemingly characteristic of ankylosing spondylitis blood was a TCR beta motif consisting of about 8 highly homologous variants.

This chain joins TRBV20-1 and TRBJ1-3, with 7 bases aligning to TRBD1. This TCR came from a male donor with ankylosing spondylitis. Source material: blood, either unsorted or a sorted T cell fraction (not recorded which). As DNA, the CDR3 is TGCAGTGCTCCGGACAGGAGGGGAGGGAACACCATATATTTT. Translating it yields CSAPDRRGGNTIYF.